These T cell receptor beta chains were read from a single sample in a study of blood T cells in healthy people across ages. TCRdb redid the calling of the 5' RACE reads with MiXCR, one entry per CDR3 protein. The repertoire holds about 1.6 million distinct CDR3 sequences, with about 32% as singletons. Material for sequencing was blood. Receptor source: a woman aged 25 to 39 in good health. CDR3s include the opening cysteine and the closing phenylalanine or tryptophan. D genes are given only for firm matches. The listing skips clone size in some rows; elsewhere it reads once, few, many or a size class.

D,V,size,J,DNA,CDR3
-,TRBV3-1,few,TRBJ1-2,TGTGCCAGCAGCCAAGGTGAAAACTATGGCTACACCTTC,CASSQGENYGYTF
-,TRBV5-6,-,TRBJ1-2,TGTGCCAGCAGCTTTGCGAGGTCGGGGAGTTATGGCTACACCTTC,CASSFARSGSYGYTF
-,TRBV20-1,-,TRBJ2-5,TGCAGTCGAGAGGGGGGGCGCCAAGAGACCCAGTACTTC,CSREGGRQETQYF
TRBD1,TRBV7-9,many,TRBJ2-7,TGTGCCAGCAGCCCTTCGACAGGGTCCTACGAGCAGTACTTC,CASSPSTGSYEQYF
-,TRBV3-1,-,TRBJ2-4,TGTGCCAGCTCCTATAACCCGGGAGCCAAAAACATTCAGTACTTC,CASSYNPGAKNIQYF
-,TRBV7-2,-,TRBJ2-3,TGTGCCAAACTAGCCCGAAACACAGATACGCAGTATTTT,CAKLARNTDTQYF
-,TRBV3-1,few,TRBJ2-1,TGTGCCAGCAGCCAAGGAGAGGTCGCCTACAATGAGCAGTTCTTC,CASSQGEVAYNEQFF
TRBD2,TRBV2,-,TRBJ2-7,TGTGCCAGCAGTGAAGCTTGGACTAGAGTCCCCCGCATCTACGAGCAGTACTTC,CASSEAWTRVPRIYEQYF
-,TRBV29-1,many,TRBJ2-5,TGCAGCGGGAATCAGGGAGAAGAGACCCAGTACTTC,CSGNQGEETQYF
-,TRBV28,few,TRBJ2-7,TGTGCCAGCAGTTTCCTGACGGGACACAACTCCTACGAGCAGTACTTC,CASSFLTGHNSYEQYF
-,TRBV28,-,TRBJ2-1,TGTGCCAGCAGTCCCCCTAGCGAAAGCTCCTACAATGAGCAGTTCTTC,CASSPPSESSYNEQFF
-,TRBV20-1,-,TRBJ2-7,TGCAGTGCTAGAGATTCCGGGACTGACTCCTACGAGCAGTACTTC,CSARDSGTDSYEQYF
TRBD2,TRBV6-6,few,TRBJ2-5,TGTGCCAGCAGTTACACACGGGTAGCGGGCCTCCAAGAGACCCAGTACTTC,CASSYTRVAGLQETQYF
TRBD1,TRBV12-3/TRBV12-4,few,TRBJ2-7,TGTGCCAGCAAAGGGGGCAACGAGCAGTACTTC,CASKGGNEQYF
TRBD2,TRBV15,few,TRBJ2-5,TGTGCCACCAGCGGAAGAACTAGCGGGCAAGAGACCCAGTACTTC,CATSGRTSGQETQYF
-,TRBV25-1,-,TRBJ1-2,TGTGCCAGCAGTGCCAGGGACACCTCTAACTATGGCTACACCTTC,CASSARDTSNYGYTF
TRBD2,TRBV7-3,-,TRBJ2-1,TGTGCCAGCAGCTCTTACGGGGCGGGGGGGATCAATGAGCAGTTCTTC,CASSSYGAGGINEQFF
-,TRBV6-6,-,TRBJ2-7,TGTGCCAGCAGTTACTCCCTCTGGGAAGTCTACGAGCAGTACTTC,CASSYSLWEVYEQYF
-,TRBV5-6,-,TRBJ1-1,TGTGCCAGCAGCTTGGTCTTTACAGGAAGGGACACTGAAGCTTTCTTT,CASSLVFTGRDTEAFF
-,TRBV6-5,-,TRBJ2-7,TGTGCCAGCTGGGACTCCAACTACGAGCAGTACTTC,CASWDSNYEQYF
TRBD1,TRBV6-1,-,TRBJ1-1,TGTGCCAGCAGTGAGCTCATCCCGGGACAGGGCTATTACATGAACACTGAAGCTTTCTTT,CASSELIPGQGYYMNTEAFF
-,TRBV6-5,few,TRBJ2-1,TGTGCCAGCAGCCGCGGGACCAAGGGTGAGCAGTTCTTC,CASSRGTKGEQFF
TRBD1,TRBV5-1,-,TRBJ1-1,TGCGCCAGCAGCGGCGACAGGGTAAGCACTGAAGCTTTCTTT,CASSGDRVSTEAFF
TRBD1,TRBV4-1,few,TRBJ2-5,TGCGCCAGCAGCCAATCTAGGACAGGGGGGCAAGAGACCCAGTACTTC,CASSQSRTGGQETQYF
-,TRBV7-9,many,TRBJ2-3,TGTGCCAGCAGCTTAGATAGAAACACAGATACGCAGTATTTT,CASSLDRNTDTQYF
-,TRBV24-1,-,TRBJ2-1,TGTGCCACCAGTGATGGGGCGTTTGGAGGGTATGAGCAGTTCTTC,CATSDGAFGGYEQFF
TRBD2,TRBV29-1,many,TRBJ2-7,TGCAGCGTCGCACTAGCGGGAAATAGCGAGCAGTACTTC,CSVALAGNSEQYF